This T cell receptor beta chain originates from a study of response to subunit inactivated influenza vaccine (dated by TCRdb to the late 2010s). Concerning the study at large: Deep quantitative T cell receptor repertoire profiling was used in the study to track responses to a trivalent subunit inactivated influenza vaccine.

For this clonotype: The antigen it recognizes is unknown. Within one base of it there is no much larger clone, and no base qualities were kept.

The time point tag for this specimen amounts to: 45 days after influenza vaccine administration. Including cysteine and phenylalanine, the CDR3 has 16 amino acids. CDR3 DNA is the only sequence kept; it has 48 bases, read in frame from the first base. Trimming removed 1 base from V and 4 bases from J; the gene matches leave 7 bases unexplained. CDR1 and CDR2 are drawn from the germline V gene (reference sequence): MNHEY, SMNVEV. Library creation used RT-PCR. TCRdb names Illumina HiSeq 2500 as the instrument used. Clones were called with MiXCR by TCRdb after fastp trimmed the public reads at Q25, and only in-frame beta chains were retained. Rows with a matching CDR3 protein are joined into one entry that keeps the most common DNA and genes. In this sample the table shows 500,000 to 600,000 distinct CDR3 sequences, 10% to 15% of which occur a single time. Together, the top ten hold around 12% of the sample.

The investigation overall reported the following: The authors suggested that each seasonal influenza vaccination may recruit only a limited number of new T cells.

Sample: PBMCs from blood, taken 45 days after vaccination. The chain uses TRBV27 and TRBJ1-2; TRBD1 aligns with 9 central bases. The sequence was obtained from a man aged 50-59 years who received an inactivated influenza vaccine. Donor details come from another sample of the same person, matched by shared clones. The base sequence is TGTGCCAGCAGTTTATATGCACCGGGACAGGGCTATGGCTACACCTTC. Translation gives CASSLYAPGQGYGYTF.